The T cell receptor beta chain under discussion was sequenced for a study of T cells in Graves' hyperthyroidism and ophthalmopathy. General study points: The blood repertoire included most of the expanded thyroid clonotypes above 0.001.

The germline V gene has CDR1 SGHTA and CDR2 FQGNSA. This CDR3 region has 17 residues. V lost 4 bases to trimming and J lost 1 base; unmatched junction nucleotides: 9. To note about this clonotype: The antigen is undetermined.

RNA transcripts served as the template for amplifying TCR beta CDR3 regions. Carried out on the TCR CDR3, a first-round RT-PCR used the HTBI primer set. TCRdb reprocessed the multiplex PCR reads via MiXCR and lists one record per CDR3 protein. The sample records under 700,000 distinct CDR3 sequences, roughly 46% being singletons. The rearrangement joins TRBV7-2 to TRBJ2-5; 10 bases are a match to TRBD1. The sample consisted of peripheral blood or thyroid tissue (not recorded which). The sequence was collected from a woman in her late teens or twenties with Graves' hyperthyroidism. CDR3: CASSWTGGDQLQETQYF. As DNA, the CDR3 is TGTGCCAGCAGCTGGACAGGGGGTGATCAACTCCAAGAGACCCAGTACTTC. The full variable domain, rest sourced from reference TRBV7-2 and TRBJ2-5, is GAGVSQSPSNKVTEKGKDVELRCDPISGHTALYWYRQSLGQGLEFLIYFQGNSAPDKSGLPSDRFSAERTGGSVSTLTIQRTQQEDSAVYLCASSWTGGDQLQETQYFGPGTRLLVL.